These 12 T cell receptor beta chains share one sample of origin, sequenced in a study of shared clonotypes between healthy human individuals. Repertoires were generated with immunoSEQ multiplex PCR, while TCRdb's copy carries only in-frame clones and drops some. This table has hundreds of thousands of clones, about three quarters appearing once. What was sequenced was PBMCs. These receptors were obtained from a woman aged 40 to 50 in good health. Some clones in this sample may be carry-over from other donors' samples.

V usage is TRBV9 and J usage is TRBJ1-4; TRBD1 is a possible D gene (5 bases). The germline CDR1 and CDR2 sequences are SGDLS and YYNGEE. V was cut by 0 bases and J by 8 bases, with 11 bases left in between. The CDR3 is 14 amino acids. The CDR3 loop reads CASSVDPGSEKLFF. CDR3 bases: TGTGCCAGCAGCGTAGATCCAGGGAGCGAAAAACTGTTTTTT.

The rearrangement uses TRBV18 and TRBJ1-3; 10 bases are a match to TRBD1. V shed 3 bases, J shed 5 bases, and the junction held 4 bases outside the gene matches. The germline CDR1 and CDR2 sequences are KGHSH and LQKENI. The CDR3 contains 15 residues. CDR3 sequence (DNA): TGTGCCAGCTCACCGCGACAGGGGGCTAGAAACACCATATATTTT. Amino acid sequence: CASSPRQGARNTIYF.

This clone was counted only a few times. The chain couples TRBV28 to TRBJ1-1, with D unclear. With 8 bases removed from V and 1 base from J, the gap between germline ends came to 11 bases. The CDR3 is 13 amino acids. Germline values: CDR1 MDHEN, CDR2 SYDVKM. The CDR3 nucleotides are TGTGCCAGCCGCGGTTTGCCGAACACTGAAGCTTTCTTT. It codes for CASRGLPNTEAFF.

The chain has TRBV11-2 and TRBJ2-7, with 11 bases matching TRBD2. This CDR3 has 15 residues. CDR1 is SGHAT, CDR2 FQNNGV, per germline. J was trimmed by 3 bases and V by 6 bases; bases with no gene match: 7. DNA for the CDR3: TGTGCCAGCAGAGATAGCGGGAGGGCCCACTACGAGCAGTACTTC. Translated: CASRDSGRAHYEQYF.

This chain joins TRBV7-2 and TRBJ1-4; tentatively, D is TRBD1 (6 bases). Germline V gene lookup returns CDR1 SGHTA and CDR2 FQGNSA. V lost 5 bases and J lost 8, with 15 bases in between. CDR3 length equals 14 residues. The CDR3 DNA reads as TGTGCCAGCAGCATAACCCGACAGGTCGAAAAACTGTTTTTT. This translates into CASSITRQVEKLFF.

The chain uses TRBV6-5 and TRBJ1-3; TRBD1 might be the D (5 bases). The CDR3 consists of 15 residues. V lost 6 bases and J lost 8, with 20 bases in between. Germline V gives CDR1 MNHEY, CDR2 SVGAGI. The DNA for the CDR3 is TGTGCCAGCAGCCGAGCCCTGGGGCTGGTGGACACCATATATTTT. It is translated as CASSRALGLVDTIYF.

The chain has TRBV6-1 and TRBJ2-5, with D unresolved. Trimming pared 0 bases from V and 7 bases from J, leaving 9 bases between. The CDR3 is 13 amino acids. Germline V gives CDR1 MNHNS, CDR2 SASEGT. The CDR3 reads CASSEAGAGTQYF. The CDR3 region has the DNA TGTGCCAGCAGTGAAGCGGGCGCCGGGACCCAGTACTTC.

In the case of this clone: This is likely an artifact of a read error, given a far larger clone one base away. The rearrangement links TRBV7-3 to TRBJ2-2; weak D call: TRBD1 (5 bases). Germline V gene lookup returns CDR1 SGHTA and CDR2 FQGTGA. The CDR3 covers 14 residues. CDR3 protein: CASSAGMDTEELFF. In DNA, the CDR3 is TGTGCCAGCAGCGCAGGGATGGACACCGAGGAGCTGTTTTTT.

The rearrangement uses TRBV30 and TRBJ1-2, with a tentative D call TRBD1 (6 bases). This CDR3 has 13 amino acids. V lost 4 bases and J lost 2, with 11 bases in between. From germline, CDR1 is GTSNPN and CDR2 SVGIG (reference sequence). CDR3 bases: TGTGCCTGGATTCTAGGGGGGAACTATGGCTACACCTTC. It is translated as CAWILGGNYGYTF.

The rearrangement joins TRBV28 to TRBJ2-7; D remains unclear. Germline-derived CDR1 and CDR2 are MDHEN and SYDVKM. V lost 2 bases, J lost 0 bases, and 11 bases lay in between. The CDR3 has 15 amino acids. This CDR3 reads CASSLGLTSSYEQYF. CDR3 sequence (DNA): TGTGCCAGCAGTTTAGGGCTGACCTCCTCCTACGAGCAGTACTTC.

The rearrangement joins TRBV19 to TRBJ1-5; 8 bases are a match to TRBD1. CDR3 size: 16 residues. Germline V gene data show CDR1 as LNHDA and CDR2 as SQIVND (reference sequence). V was pared by 5 bases and J by 2 bases, with 8 bases of the junction left unmatched. The CDR3 spells CASSPGQGRGNQPQHF. CDR3 DNA sequence: TGTGCCAGTAGTCCAGGACAGGGACGGGGCAATCAGCCCCAGCATTTT.

The CDR3 DNA sequence: TGTGCCTGGAGTCCCCGGGACATCGTCACTGAAGCTTTCTTT. It yields the protein CAWSPRDIVTEAFF. The chain combines TRBV30 with TRBJ1-1; a weak D match, TRBD1 (6 bases). Trimming took off 2 bases at V and 4 bases at J, with 14 bases between the two ends. CDR1 and CDR2 from the germline V gene are GTSNPN and SVGIG (reference sequence). The CDR3 contains 14 residues.